The 27 T cell receptor beta chains below come from one sample, sequenced in a study of human T cells and chemical hapten exposure (dated by TCRdb to about 2021). What this sample's time point label stands for: patch test 2, 6 weeks after DPC sensitization. The sample's treatment or condition label, in plain terms: therapeutic diphenylcyclopropenone sensitization with weekly scalp DPC. Libraries were constructed by RACE. The instrument given in TCRdb is NextSeq 500. The public sequencing data were trimmed at Q25 with fastp and processed into clonotypes with MiXCR by TCRdb, which kept only in-frame beta chains. Each record represents a unique CDR3 protein, reported with the most common genes and DNA among its rows. For this sample the table gives approximately 120,000 distinct CDR3 sequences, of which more than 7% were detected only once. 2.5% to 3.5% of the sample comes from the top ten. Sample: whole blood, taken in connection with sensitization to the hapten diphenylcyclopropenone (DPC). The receptors here all came from a woman aged 40 to 50 with alopecia areata. Some clones in this sample may be carry-over from other donors' samples.

The table lists this clonotype with many counts. The gene calls are TRBV6-2 or TRBV6-3 and TRBJ1-3; 8 bases fit TRBD1. Trimming at V came to 2 bases and at J to 0 bases, leaving 6 bases not matched to a gene. The CDR3 loop spans 17 amino acids. Germline-derived CDR1 and CDR2 are MNHEY and SVGEGT. The CDR3 is CASSYAGTGRSGNTIYF. As DNA, the CDR3 is TGTGCCAGCAGTTACGCCGGGACAGGCCGCTCTGGAAACACCATATATTTT.

This clonotype was observed at least ten times. V usage is TRBV7-6 and J usage is TRBJ2-5; 7 nucleotides align to TRBD1. Trimming cost V 3 bases and J 3 bases; bases outside gene matches: 1. Germline V gives CDR1 SGHVS, CDR2 FNYEAQ. The CDR3 totals 13 residues. The CDR3 loop reads CASSFDREETQYF. The CDR3 DNA follows: TGTGCCAGCAGCTTCGACAGGGAAGAGACCCAGTACTTC.

This clonotype was seen more than once but under ten times. The chain recombines TRBV10-3 with TRBJ2-3; tentatively, D is TRBD1 (5 bases). This CDR3 contains 13 residues. Germline assignment: CDR1 ENHRY and CDR2 SYGVKD. Trimming removed 8 bases at V and 3 bases at J, with 12 bases between. In DNA form, the CDR3 reads TGTGCCATCCAGCAGGGTCAGACAGATACGCAGTATTTT. It translates to CAIQQGQTDTQYF.

This clonotype was seen repeatedly, ten times or more. The chain has TRBV29-1 and TRBJ2-4; 10 bases agree with TRBD2. Per the germline V gene, CDR1 is SQVTM and CDR2 is ANQGSEA. V lost 7 bases and J lost 5; bases outside the gene matches: 2. The CDR3 contains 12 residues. The CDR3 DNA reads TGCAGCGGTGGACTAGCGGAAAACATTCAGTACTTC. It specifies CSGGLAENIQYF.

This clonotype was counted between two and nine times. The V call is TRBV20-1, the J call TRBJ1-5; the D gene is possibly TRBD1 (5 bases). CDR3 length: 14 amino acids. V lost 2 bases and J 0 bases, leaving 8 bases between the germline ends. CDR1 is DFQATT, CDR2 SNEGSKA, per germline (reference sequence). The chain's CDR3 is CSARRGASNQPQHF. DNA of the CDR3: TGCAGTGCTAGAAGGGGAGCTAGCAATCAGCCCCAGCATTTT.

This clonotype was picked up many times. The chain is built from TRBV12-3 or TRBV12-4 and TRBJ1-5; D is unclear. V shed 3 bases and J shed 6 bases, with 9 bases lying between them. This CDR3 region has 13 residues. The DNA for the CDR3 is TGTGCCAGCAGTTTGGAGGGTAGTCAGCCCCAGCATTTT. Its protein product is CASSLEGSQPQHF.

This clonotype was counted between two and nine times. V and J are TRBV5-1 and TRBJ2-3; 9 nucleotides align to TRBD2. J lost 2 bases, V lost 1 base, and 8 bases had no gene match. Germline loops: CDR1 SGHRS, CDR2 YFSETQ. The CDR3 is made up of 17 amino acids. DNA of the CDR3: TGCGCCAGCAGCTTGAAGGTGCTAGCGGGGTCCACAGATACGCAGTATTTT. It encodes CASSLKVLAGSTDTQYF.

The chain recombines TRBV6-1 with TRBJ1-5; 10 bases align to TRBD1. After removal of 6 bases from V and 0 bases from J, the junction contained 8 bases not matched to a gene. Per germline, CDR1 MNHNS and CDR2 SASEGT. The CDR3 sequence is 17 residues long. CDR3 residues: CASSHRDRGNSNQPQHF. The CDR3 DNA sequence: TGTGCCAGCAGCCACCGGGACAGGGGCAATAGCAATCAGCCCCAGCATTTT.

This clonotype was counted ten times or more. This chain joins TRBV6-2 or TRBV6-3 and TRBJ2-7; 13 nucleotides agree with TRBD2. The V and J ends lost 0 bases and 2 bases, in that order; junction bases with no gene match: 16. This CDR3 is 21 amino acids long. Looked up from germline, CDR1 is MNHEY and CDR2 is SVGEGT. CDR3 DNA sequence: TGTGCCAGCAGTTACTCGAACCCCCCCCTCGGACTAGCGGGGGACCCCTACGAGCAGTACTTC. It codes for CASSYSNPPLGLAGDPYEQYF.

This clonotype was counted many times. The chain combines TRBV12-3 or TRBV12-4 with TRBJ1-5, with TRBD1 matching over 7 bases. The CDR3 has 16 amino acids. V trimming: 5 bases; J trimming: 2 bases; junction bases outside the gene matches: 9. CDR3: CASSPPGTVGNQPQHF. The CDR3 DNA follows: TGTGCCAGCAGTCCCCCCGGGACAGTGGGCAATCAGCCCCAGCATTTT.

This chain connects TRBV12-3 or TRBV12-4 to TRBJ2-2; D perhaps matches TRBD1 (5 bases). The V and J ends lost 5 bases and 6 bases respectively, with 10 bases between them. This CDR3 comprises 13 residues. The CDR3 sequence: CASSRTGAGELFF. The CDR3 bases are TGTGCCAGCAGTCGTACAGGAGCCGGGGAGCTGTTTTTT.

V gene TRBV14 combines with J gene TRBJ2-7, with 7 positions matching TRBD1. Germline CDR1 and CDR2: SGHDN and FVKESK. V was clipped by 5 bases and J by 10 bases; unmatched bases: 11. The CDR3 is 13 amino acids. CDR3 amino acids: CASSTSTGNKQYF. The CDR3 DNA is TGTGCCAGCAGCACATCGACAGGGAACAAACAGTACTTC. Drawing the rest from reference TRBV14 and TRBJ2-7, the complete variable domain is EAGVTQFPSHSVIEKGQTVTLRCDPISGHDNLYWYRRVMGKEIKFLLHFVKESKQDESGMPNNRFLAERTGGTYSTLKVQPAELEDSGVYFCASSTSTGNKQYFGPGTRLTVT.

This clonotype was counted between two and nine times. The chain is built from TRBV21-1 and TRBJ1-1; TRBD1, the table's D call, lacks a check against the DNA. TRBV21-1 is deemed a pseudogene. There are 20 residues in the CDR3. CDR3 bases: TGTGCCAGCAGCAAGCATTATATAACAGGGGGCCTCGCAATCCTCACTGAAGCTTTCTTT. This sequence encodes CASSKHYITGGLAILTEAFF.

The chain combines TRBV6-5 with TRBJ2-7; TRBD2 might be the D (5 bases). Germline V gene lookup returns CDR1 MNHEY and CDR2 SVGAGI. Trimming removed 10 bases at V and 2 bases at J, with 24 bases between. The CDR3 runs 16 residues. CDR3 bases: TGTGCCACAAAGAGAAGGGCGGGTGAACTCGCCTACGAGCAGTACTTC. Residues: CATKRRAGELAYEQYF.

This clonotype has a count of ten or more. The V and J genes are TRBV7-9 and TRBJ1-2; 8 positions agree with TRBD1. Germline lookup yields CDR1 SEHNR and CDR2 FQNEAQ (reference sequence). The CDR3 extends over 14 amino acids. After removal of 3 bases from V and 8 bases from J, the junction contained 8 bases not matched to a gene. The CDR3 sequence is CASSFSTGERGYTF. The CDR3 DNA is TGTGCCAGCAGCTTCTCGACAGGGGAGAGGGGCTACACCTTC.

This clonotype was found many times. The chain carries TRBV4-3 and TRBJ1-6, with 7 bases matching TRBD1. Germline V gives CDR1 LGHNA, CDR2 YSLEER. The CDR3 sequence is 17 residues long. J gave up 7 bases and V 1 base, and 10 bases lay outside the gene matches. The CDR3 reads CASSQARPGTANSPLHF. The CDR3 nucleotides are TGCGCCAGCAGCCAAGCAAGGCCCGGGACAGCAAATTCACCCCTCCACTTT.

J is TRBJ1-2 and V is TRBV19; 9 bases are shared with TRBD1. In germline, CDR1 is LNHDA, CDR2 SQIVND (reference sequence). Trimming cost V 5 bases and J 7 bases; bases outside gene matches: 8. The CDR3 sequence is 14 residues long. CDR3 in amino acids: CASSVLGTGTGYTF. CDR3 in DNA: TGTGCCAGTAGTGTGCTCGGGACAGGGACTGGCTACACCTTC.

The V call is TRBV12-3 or TRBV12-4, the J call TRBJ1-4, with a tentative D call TRBD1 (6 bases). With 1 base removed from V and 7 bases from J, the gap between germline ends came to 25 bases. The CDR3 spans 19 residues. This CDR3 is CASSLGQGPLQGLSEKLFF. In nucleotides, the CDR3 is TGTGCCAGCAGTTTAGGGCAGGGCCCACTTCAGGGGCTAAGTGAAAAACTGTTTTTT.

This chain uses TRBV4-1 with TRBJ1-6; D may be TRBD1 (5 bases). Germline V lookup: CDR1 MGHRA, CDR2 YSYEKL. Trimming took 0 bases from V and 2 from J, leaving 11 bases between them. The CDR3 sequence is 17 residues long. The CDR3 DNA reads as TGCGCCAGCAGCCAAGAAATAGGGGATCCCTATAATTCACCCCTCCACTTT. Encoded protein: CASSQEIGDPYNSPLHF.

The J gene is TRBJ1-6, the V gene TRBV4-3; perhaps TRBD1 as D (6 bases). V was shortened by 3 bases and J by 6 bases, with 21 bases between the two germline ends. This CDR3 has 18 amino acids. Germline V gives CDR1 LGHNA, CDR2 YSLEER. CDR3 nucleotide sequence: TGCGCCAGCAGCCATCACCCGGGAGGGGGTGATAGTAATTCACCCCTCCACTTT. It yields the protein CASSHHPGGGDSNSPLHF.

V usage is TRBV30 and J usage is TRBJ2-7; no definite D call. V was pared by 1 base and J by 7 bases, with 14 bases between. CDR3 length: 13 residues. Germline values: CDR1 GTSNPN, CDR2 SVGIG (reference sequence). The CDR3 region is CAWSALRFGEQYF. In nucleotides, the CDR3 is TGTGCCTGGAGTGCCCTCAGGTTCGGAGAGCAGTACTTC.

This clonotype was detected only a few times. The chain has TRBV29-1 and TRBJ2-1; no clear D. Germline lookup yields CDR1 SQVTM and CDR2 ANQGSEA. The V end was cut by 3 bases, the J end by 0 bases, with 9 bases between. This CDR3 has 14 amino acids. CDR3 amino acids: CSVDDGPSYNEQFF. DNA for the CDR3: TGCAGCGTTGATGACGGTCCCTCCTACAATGAGCAGTTCTTC.

There are many counts of this clonotype. This rearrangement joins TRBV6-5 to TRBJ2-3; 9 bases line up with TRBD2. Germline-derived CDR1 and CDR2 are MNHEY and SVGAGI. CDR3 length: 17 residues. V was pared by 6 bases and J by 3 bases, with 13 bases of the junction left unmatched. The CDR3 sequence: CASSHNYLAGTTDTQYF. Here the CDR3 DNA reads TGTGCCAGCAGCCATAACTACCTAGCGGGGACTACAGATACGCAGTATTTT.

The gene calls are TRBV19 and TRBJ1-3; D not certain. The CDR3 contains 20 residues. V gave up 7 bases and J gave up 0 bases, with 28 bases separating them. Looked up from germline, CDR1 is LNHDA and CDR2 is SQIVND (reference sequence). This chain's CDR3 is CASNSPRDSGYRSSGNTIYF. The CDR3 nucleotides read TGTGCCAGTAACTCCCCTCGGGATTCGGGCTACCGCAGCTCTGGAAACACCATATATTTT.

This clonotype was counted a few times. The chain employs TRBV28 and TRBJ2-3, with TRBD2 as a possible D gene (5 bases). Between the trimmed V and J ends, which lost 1 base and 0 bases, there was a span of 11 bases. Germline loops: CDR1 MDHEN, CDR2 SYDVKM. This CDR3 contains 16 residues. CDR3 protein: CASSLLRATSTDTQYF. As DNA, the CDR3 is TGTGCCAGCAGTTTATTGAGGGCCACTAGCACAGATACGCAGTATTTT.

This clonotype was picked up many times. This rearrangement joins TRBV29-1 to TRBJ1-2; D is ambiguous. The germline V gene has CDR1 SQVTM and CDR2 ANQGSEA. Between the trimmed V and J ends, which lost 3 bases and 2 bases, there was a span of 4 bases. The CDR3 is made up of 11 amino acids. The CDR3 loop reads CSVDDNYGYTF. CDR3 coding DNA: TGCAGCGTTGACGACAACTATGGCTACACCTTC.

This clonotype was found many times. The chain recombines TRBV18 with TRBJ2-4; D gene unclear. V was cut by 5 bases and J by 1 base, with 9 bases left in between. Germline loops: CDR1 KGHSH, CDR2 LQKENI. The CDR3 runs to 14 residues. CDR3: CASSSDTAKNIQYF. The CDR3 region has the DNA TGTGCCAGCTCATCAGACACGGCCAAAAACATTCAGTACTTC.